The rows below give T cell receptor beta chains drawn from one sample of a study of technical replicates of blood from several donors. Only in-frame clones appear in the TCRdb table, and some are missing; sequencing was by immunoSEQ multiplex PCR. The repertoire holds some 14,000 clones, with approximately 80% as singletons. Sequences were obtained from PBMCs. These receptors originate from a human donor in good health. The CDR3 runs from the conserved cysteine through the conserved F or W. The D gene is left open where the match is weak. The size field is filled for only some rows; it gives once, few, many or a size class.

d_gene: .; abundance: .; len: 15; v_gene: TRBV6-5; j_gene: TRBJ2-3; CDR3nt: TGTGCCAGCAGTTACTCGGTAGCAGGGACAGATACGCAGTATTTT; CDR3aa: CASSYSVAGTDTQYF
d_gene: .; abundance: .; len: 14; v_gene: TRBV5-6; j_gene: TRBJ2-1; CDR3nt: TGTGCCAGCAGCTTGTTGGGGGGAGACAATGAGCAGTTCTTC; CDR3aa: CASSLLGGDNEQFF
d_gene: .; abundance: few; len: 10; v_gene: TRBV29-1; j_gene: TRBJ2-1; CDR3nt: TGCAGCGCTCGCTTTAGTGAGCAGTTCTTC; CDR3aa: CSARFSEQFF
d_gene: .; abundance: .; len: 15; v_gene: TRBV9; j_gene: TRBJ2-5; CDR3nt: TGTGCCAGCAGCACCAGTGGGCATAGTCAAGAGACCCAGTACTTC; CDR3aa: CASSTSGHSQETQYF
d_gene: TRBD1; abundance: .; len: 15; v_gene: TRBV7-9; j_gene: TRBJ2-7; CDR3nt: TGTGCCAGCAGCTTAGTATCGGGGACAGGCTACGAGCAGTACTTC; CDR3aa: CASSLVSGTGYEQYF
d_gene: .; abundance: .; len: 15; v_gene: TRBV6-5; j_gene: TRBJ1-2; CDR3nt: TGTGCCAGCAGTTACCAAGATAGGGGGACGTATGGCTACACCTTC; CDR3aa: CASSYQDRGTYGYTF
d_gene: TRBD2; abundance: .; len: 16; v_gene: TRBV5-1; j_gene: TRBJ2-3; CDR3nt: TGCGCCAGCAGCGCGGGGGGACCAGGGGTGACAGATACGCAGTATTTT; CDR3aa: CASSAGGPGVTDTQYF
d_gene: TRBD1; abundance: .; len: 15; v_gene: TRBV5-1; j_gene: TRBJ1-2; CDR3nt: TGCGCCAGCAGCTCAGGACAGGGGGCGCGTTATGGCTACACCTTC; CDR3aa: CASSSGQGARYGYTF
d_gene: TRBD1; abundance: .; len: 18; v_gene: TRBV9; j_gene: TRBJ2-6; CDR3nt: TGTGCCAGCAGCGAAAGACAGGGGAGTCTCTCTGGGGCCAACGTCCTGACTTTC; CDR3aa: CASSERQGSLSGANVLTF
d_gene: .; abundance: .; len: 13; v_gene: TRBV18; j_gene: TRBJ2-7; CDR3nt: TGTGCCAGCTCACCAGGATCTAGTCCCGAGCAGTACTTC; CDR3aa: CASSPGSSPEQYF
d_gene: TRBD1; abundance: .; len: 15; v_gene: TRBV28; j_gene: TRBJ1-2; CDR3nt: TGTGCCAGCAGTCCTGACAGGGGGGTGGACTATGGCTACACCTTC; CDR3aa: CASSPDRGVDYGYTF
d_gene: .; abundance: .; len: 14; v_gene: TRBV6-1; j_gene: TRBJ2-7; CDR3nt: TGTGCCAGCGGCAGGGATATCGGAAAGTACGAGCAGTACTTC; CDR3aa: CASGRDIGKYEQYF
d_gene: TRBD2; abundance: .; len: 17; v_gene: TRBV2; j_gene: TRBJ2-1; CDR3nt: TGTGCCAGCAAGGGACTAGCGGGAGAAAGTTGGTACAATGAGCAGTTCTTC; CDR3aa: CASKGLAGESWYNEQFF
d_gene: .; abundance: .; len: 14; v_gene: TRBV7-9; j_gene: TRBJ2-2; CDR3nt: TGTGCCAGCGCCGGGGAATCGAACACCGGGGAGCTGTTTTTT; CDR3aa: CASAGESNTGELFF
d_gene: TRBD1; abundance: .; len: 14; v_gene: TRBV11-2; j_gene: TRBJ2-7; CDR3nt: TGTGCCAGCAGCCCGGACAGGGGGCGGAGCGAGCAGTACTTC; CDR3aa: CASSPDRGRSEQYF
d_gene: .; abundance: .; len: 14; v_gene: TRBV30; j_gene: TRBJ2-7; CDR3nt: TGTGCCTGGAGTACAGACGCTACAGAGTCCAAGCAGTACTTC; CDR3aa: CAWSTDATESKQYF
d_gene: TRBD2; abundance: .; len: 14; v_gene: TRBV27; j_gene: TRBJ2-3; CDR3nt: TGTGCCAGCCGACTAGCGGGGGGGGGAGATACGCAGTATTTT; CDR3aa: CASRLAGGGDTQYF
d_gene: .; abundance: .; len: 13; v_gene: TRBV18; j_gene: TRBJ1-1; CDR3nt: TGTGCCAGCTCACCAGGGGGCTGGACTGAAGCTTTCTTT; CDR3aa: CASSPGGWTEAFF
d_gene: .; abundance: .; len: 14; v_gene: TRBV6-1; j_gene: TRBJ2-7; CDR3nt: TGTGCCAGCAGTTCTGACAGATACTCCTACGAGCAGTACTTC; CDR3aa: CASSSDRYSYEQYF
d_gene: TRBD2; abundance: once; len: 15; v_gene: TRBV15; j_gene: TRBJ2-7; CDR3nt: TGTGCCACCAGCAGAGTGGCTAGCGGGAGCCACGAGCAGTACTTC; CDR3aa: CATSRVASGSHEQYF
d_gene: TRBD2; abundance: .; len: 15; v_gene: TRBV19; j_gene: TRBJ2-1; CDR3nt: TGTGCCAGTAGTATGGCGGGAGTCTCCTACAATGAGCAGTTCTTC; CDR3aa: CASSMAGVSYNEQFF
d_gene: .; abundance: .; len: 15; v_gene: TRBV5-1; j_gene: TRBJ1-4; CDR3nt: TGCGCCAGCAGCCTTGGGACACCCGCCGCGGAAAAACTGTTTTTT; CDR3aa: CASSLGTPAAEKLFF
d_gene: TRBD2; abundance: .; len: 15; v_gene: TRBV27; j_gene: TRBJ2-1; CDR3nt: TGTGCCAGCAAAATGGGGACTAGCGGGACCAATGAGCAGTTCTTC; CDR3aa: CASKMGTSGTNEQFF
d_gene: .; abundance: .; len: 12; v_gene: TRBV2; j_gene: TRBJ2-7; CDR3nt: TGTGCCAGCAGTGAAATGGTCACACACCGGGTCTTC; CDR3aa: CASSEMVTHRVF
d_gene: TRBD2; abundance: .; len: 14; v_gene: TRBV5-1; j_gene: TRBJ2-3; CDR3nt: TGCGCCAGCAATAGCGGGGCCACAAGGGATACGCAGTATTTT; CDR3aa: CASNSGATRDTQYF
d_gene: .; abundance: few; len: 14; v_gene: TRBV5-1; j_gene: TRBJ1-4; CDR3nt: TGCGCCAGCAGCTTGGCCGGGGGTGTTGAAAAACTGTTTTTT; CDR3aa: CASSLAGGVEKLFF
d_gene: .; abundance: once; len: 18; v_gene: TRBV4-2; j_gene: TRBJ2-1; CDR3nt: TGTGCCAGCAGCCAAGCCTCATTTAGCGGAGGGTCCTACAATGAGCAGTTCTTC; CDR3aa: CASSQASFSGGSYNEQFF
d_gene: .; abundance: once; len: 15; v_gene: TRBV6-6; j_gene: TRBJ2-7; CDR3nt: TGTGCCAGCAGTTATCGGAGGGGCATCTCCTACGAGCAGTACTTC; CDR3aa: CASSYRRGISYEQYF
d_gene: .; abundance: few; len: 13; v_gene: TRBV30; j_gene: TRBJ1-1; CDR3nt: TGTGCCTGGAGTGTACTCTCGGACACTGAAGCTTTCTTT; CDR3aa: CAWSVLSDTEAFF
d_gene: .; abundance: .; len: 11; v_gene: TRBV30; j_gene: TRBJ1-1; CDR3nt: TGTGCCTTCGGAACCTCCTGGCGGGCTTTCTTT; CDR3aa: CAFGTSWRAFF